Below, 9 T cell receptor beta chains from the same sample are listed, as sequenced in a study of T-cell reconstitution after alpha-beta-depleted transplantation in children (dated by TCRdb to 2016 to 2017). Library construction relied on PCR. Data came from an Illumina HiSeq 2500. TCR library preparation used molecular barcoding, with unique molecular identifiers applied to normalize quantification of the TCRbeta repertoire. TCRdb redid the processing of the public reads, applying fastp at Q25 and MiXCR, and retained in-frame beta chains. CDR3 protein duplicates are merged, each entry listing the most common genes and DNA. The sample profile shows 350,000 to 450,000 distinct CDR3 sequences; more than 10% of them were found once. The ten top clones hold over 3.5% of the sample. The sample was PBMCs, taken from the stem cell graft. These receptors were collected from a human donor who donated a stem cell graft to a child with Fanconi anemia.

This clonotype was recorded a few times. The chain employs TRBV6-2 or TRBV6-3 and TRBJ2-7; D is perhaps TRBD2 (5 bases). In germline, CDR1 is MNHEY, CDR2 SVGEGT. This CDR3 comprises 11 residues. The ends were cut back, 2 bases at V and 10 bases at J, with 9 bases in the middle. The CDR3: CASSYKEEQYV. CDR3 DNA sequence: TGTGCCAGCAGTTACAAGGAGGAACAGTACGTC.

The rearrangement uses TRBV12-3 or TRBV12-4 and TRBJ2-7; D is unresolved. The CDR3 loop spans 12 amino acids. For the CDR3, the DNA is TGTACCAGCTGTTTAAATCTGTACGAGCAGTACGTC. Its translation: CTSCLNLYEQYV.

This clonotype was seen a handful of times. This rearrangement joins TRBV4-2 to TRBJ2-1; D is unresolved. The germline gives CDR1 LGHNA, CDR2 YNFKEQ. Trimming took 1 base from V and 4 from J, leaving 5 bases between them. CDR3 size: 13 residues. This CDR3 is CASSQASYNEQFF. CDR3 nucleotide sequence: TGTGCCAGCAGCCAAGCATCGTACAATGAGCAGTTCTTC.

This clonotype was observed a few times. The CDR3 coding sequence is TGTGCCAGCAGCTTAGAAGGGAACAACATTCAGTACTTC. It is translated as CASSLEGNNIQYF. This sequence joins TRBV7-3 and TRBJ2-4; unclear D gene. Germline assignment: CDR1 SGHTA and CDR2 FQGTGA. The germline V and J ends were trimmed by 2 bases and 7 bases, with 9 bases remaining between them. This CDR3 has 13 amino acids. Drawing the rest from reference TRBV7-3 and TRBJ2-4, the complete variable domain is GAGVSQTPSNKVTEKGKYVELRCDPISGHTALYWYRQSLGQGPEFLIYFQGTGAADDSGLPNDRFFAVRPEGSVSTLKIQRTERGDSAVYLCASSLEGNNIQYFGAGTRLSVL.

This clonotype was observed a handful of times. The V call is TRBV7-2, the J call TRBJ2-6, with D perhaps TRBD1 (6 bases). The germline V and J ends were trimmed by 5 bases and 0 bases, with 14 bases remaining between them. From germline, CDR1 is SGHTA and CDR2 FQGNSA. The CDR3 has 17 residues. CDR3 nucleotide sequence: TGTGCCAGCAGCCCAAGGACAGCCGACTCTGGGGCCAACGTCCTGACTTTC. It translates to CASSPRTADSGANVLTF.

At least ten counts were recorded for this clonotype. The J gene is TRBJ2-7, the V gene TRBV10-3; 11 bases align to TRBD2. CDR1 is ENHRY and CDR2 is SYGVKD in the germline V gene. The CDR3 is 16 amino acids. Trimming at V came to 5 bases and at J to 5 bases, leaving 11 bases not matched to a gene. CDR3 DNA: TGTGCCATCAGTATCTACCTAGCGGGGGGTTGGAACGAGCAGTACTTC. Its protein product is CAISIYLAGGWNEQYF.

The V call is TRBV27, the J call TRBJ2-1, with D hard to call. The V end lost 1 base, the J end lost 8 bases, and 12 bases lay between the germline ends. This CDR3 region has 14 residues. CDR1 is MNHEY and CDR2 is SMNVEV in the germline V gene (reference sequence). The CDR3 is CASSLLDGVDEQFF. CDR3 coding DNA: TGTGCCAGCAGTTTATTGGATGGGGTGGATGAGCAGTTCTTC.

This clonotype was found many times. V is TRBV5-1 and J is TRBJ1-2; maybe TRBD1 (5 bases). This CDR3 comprises 16 residues. V was trimmed by 4 bases and J by 9 bases, leaving 25 bases between them. The V gene's germline CDR1 is SGHRS and CDR2 YFSETQ. For the CDR3, the DNA is TGCGCCAGCAGCATCGACGCTGGTTTGGCTGGGGGGAGCTACACCTTC. As protein: CASSIDAGLAGGSYTF.

This chain uses TRBV6-1 with TRBJ2-5; D is possibly TRBD2 (5 bases). CDR1 is MNHNS, CDR2 SASEGT, per germline. Trimming removed 8 bases from V and 1 base from J, with 14 bases in between. CDR3 length equals 14 residues. CDR3 nucleotide sequence: TGTGCCAGCGGAGGTCGGTCGACCCAAGAGACCCAGTACTTC. It encodes CASGGRSTQETQYF.